This TCR beta chain was obtained from a study of blood T cell repertoires in COVID-19. Study background: The United States, Italy and Spain were the sources of the acute and convalescent COVID-19 samples. PBMCs, B-cell-depleted T cells, or T cells were the source of the cDNA or gDNA that made up the material.

The V segment lost 7 bases and the J segment 6 bases; nucleotides outside the gene matches: 8. CDR3 length: 13 residues. Germline CDR1 reads SNHLY; CDR2 reads FYNNEI. As originally analysed: Amplified reference gene primers provided the basis for estimating nucleated cell counts. Libraries were prepared by immunoSEQ multiplex PCR; TCRdb keeps only in-frame clonotypes and omits some of them. V and J calls and clone size follow that table, whereas D and trimming were derived from the DNA. Of under 250,000 clones listed, about 80% were seen once; the top ten hold approximately 3%. The V gene is TRBV2, the J gene TRBJ1-1; 7 positions match TRBD1. Sequenced sample: peripheral blood. This sequence originates from a woman aged 25 to 45 who had recovered from COVID-19. This chain's CDR3 is CASIPTGFPEAFF. CDR3 in DNA: TGTGCCAGCATTCCGACAGGGTTCCCTGAAGCTTTCTTT.